The source of this T cell receptor (beta chain) is a study of STAT5B mutations in CD4+ large granular lymphocyte leukemia. A remark on this clone: The antigen remains undetermined.

Repertoires were generated with immunoSEQ multiplex PCR, while TCRdb's copy carries only in-frame clones and drops some. The profile shows some 32,000 clones, around 70% of them singletons. Study results and limitations: Main leukemic clonotypes were patient-specific, but under 30% appeared at low frequency elsewhere.

The CDR3 contains 13 residues. Germline lookup yields CDR1 LNHDA and CDR2 SQIVND (reference sequence). Trimming took off 2 bases at V and 1 base at J, with 6 bases between the two ends. This chain joins TRBV19 and TRBJ2-7; D not certain. Sequenced: CD4+ T cells from blood buffy coats. The receptor's source is a human donor in good health. The CDR3 DNA reads as TGTGCCAGTAGTATATCTATGTCCTACGAGCAGTACTTC. This codes for CASSISMSYEQYF.